One and the same sample provided the 20 T cell receptor beta chains below, sequenced in a study of blood T cell repertoires in COVID-19. TCRdb keeps only in-frame clones here, not all; method: immunoSEQ multiplex PCR. The table records approximately 280,000 clones, 75% to 90% of them present only once. The sample was peripheral blood. The receptors were sampled from a woman in her thirties who had recovered from COVID-19.

The chain employs TRBV19 and TRBJ1-1, with no clear D. The CDR3 has 15 amino acids. V was pared by 1 base and J by 0 bases, with 9 bases between. The germline CDR1 and CDR2 sequences are LNHDA and SQIVND (reference sequence). The CDR3, as DNA: TGTGCCAGTAGTATAGTGGCTCCCATGAACACTGAAGCTTTCTTT. Translated: CASSIVAPMNTEAFF.

V and J are TRBV21-1 and TRBJ2-7; the D call of TRBD2 is as the table states it, not checked on the DNA. TRBV21-1 is a pseudogene. This CDR3 comprises 17 residues. For the CDR3, the DNA is TGTGCCAGCAGGGCGGGAGGACCCGAACAAAGCCCCTACGAGCAGTACTTC. Amino acids: CASRAGGPEQSPYEQYF.

The chain uses TRBV5-1 and TRBJ1-2; 7 bases align to TRBD1. CDR1 SGHRS and CDR2 YFSETQ come from the germline V gene. J gave up 3 bases and V 4 bases, and 3 bases lay outside the gene matches. CDR3 size: 13 residues. CDR3 amino acids: CASSRTGDYGYTF. In DNA form, the CDR3 reads TGCGCCAGCAGCAGAACAGGGGACTATGGCTACACCTTC.

A remark on this clone: The sample holds other DNA sequences that translate to the same CDR3. This rearrangement joins TRBV19 to TRBJ2-1; D unresolved. V was clipped by 3 bases and J by 9 bases, with 9 bases between them. The CDR3 contains 12 residues. Germline V lookup: CDR1 LNHDA, CDR2 SQIVND (reference sequence). The CDR3, as DNA: TGTGCCAGTAGTATCAGCGCGGCTGAGCAGTTCTTC. Its translation: CASSISAAEQFF.

V gene TRBV5-4 combines with J gene TRBJ1-2, with 8 bases that match TRBD1. The V gene's germline CDR1 is SGHNT and CDR2 YYREEE (reference sequence). The CDR3 sequence is 13 residues long. J was trimmed by 6 bases and V by 4 bases; bases with no gene match: 5. In DNA form, the CDR3 reads TGTGCCAGCAGCCCACGACAGGGGAATGGCTACACCTTC. Amino acid sequence: CASSPRQGNGYTF.

The rearrangement joins TRBV5-4 to TRBJ2-7, with 12 bases lining up with TRBD2. Trimming at V came to 4 bases and at J to 2 bases, leaving 7 bases not matched to a gene. This CDR3 contains 16 residues. Germline lookup yields CDR1 SGHNT and CDR2 YYREEE (reference sequence). The CDR3 here is CASSHWTSGTPYEQYF. Written as DNA, the CDR3 is TGTGCCAGCAGCCACTGGACTAGCGGGACGCCCTACGAGCAGTACTTC.

The V and J genes are TRBV5-4 and TRBJ2-5; 12 positions agree with TRBD2. The CDR3 loop spans 15 amino acids. The germline V gene has CDR1 SGHNT and CDR2 YYREEE (reference sequence). The V and J ends lost 7 bases and 3 bases, in that order; junction bases with no gene match: 7. The CDR3: CASRSWTSGEETQYF. The CDR3 coding sequence is TGTGCCAGCCGCAGCTGGACTAGCGGGGAAGAGACCCAGTACTTC.

V usage is TRBV6-6 and J usage is TRBJ2-1, with D tentatively TRBD2 (5 bases). The V gene lost 5 bases and the J gene lost 0 bases, with 8 bases spanning the gap. Germline lookup yields CDR1 MNHNY and CDR2 SVGAGI (reference sequence). The CDR3 is 14 residues long. The CDR3 bases are TGTGCCAGCAGTCTAGCAAGCTCCTACAATGAGCAGTTCTTC. Protein sequence: CASSLASSYNEQFF.

This chain uses TRBV28 with TRBJ1-2; D gene unclear. This CDR3 comprises 15 residues. The germline V gene has CDR1 MDHEN and CDR2 SYDVKM. V lost 4 bases, J lost 0 bases, and 12 bases lay in between. DNA for the CDR3: TGTGCCAGCAGTTCCGAAAGCGTAGCTAACTATGGCTACACCTTC. Residues: CASSSESVANYGYTF.

CDR3: CASSSVGRDAGELFF. The CDR3 DNA reads TGTGCCAGCAGCTCGGTAGGGAGGGACGCCGGGGAGCTGTTTTTT. V and J are TRBV5-4 and TRBJ2-2; 7 bases agree with TRBD2. Germline V gives CDR1 SGHNT, CDR2 YYREEE (reference sequence). J gave up 6 bases and V 3 bases, and 8 bases lay outside the gene matches. This CDR3 is built from 15 residues.

Concerning this clone: Germline and junction disagree at one end, which may indicate a read error. The chain uses TRBV5-1 and TRBJ2-1, with 9 bases identical to TRBD1. This CDR3 has 14 amino acids. CDR1 is SGHRS, CDR2 YFSETQ, per germline. The CDR3 protein is CASSPSDRGDEKFF. The CDR3 DNA follows: TGCGCCAGCAGCCCGTCAGACAGGGGGGATGAGAAGTTCTTC.

This chain uses TRBV7-9 with TRBJ2-1; D gene ambiguous. Germline CDR1 is SEHNR and CDR2 is FQNEAQ (reference sequence). This CDR3 has 10 amino acids. Deletions cut 2 bases from V and 9 bases from J, with 2 bases between. The CDR3 loop reads CASSLLEQFF. The CDR3 DNA is TGTGCCAGCAGCTTACTTGAGCAGTTCTTC.

The chain is built from TRBV19 and TRBJ2-1; 12 nucleotides align to TRBD2. The germline V gene encodes CDR1 LNHDA and CDR2 SQIVND (reference sequence). The trim removed 5 bases at V and 8 bases at J, leaving 10 bases unmatched. CDR3 length equals 16 residues. The CDR3 region has the DNA TGTGCCAGTAGTTCTCAGACTAGCGGGGGCAAGGATGAGCAGTTCTTC. Protein sequence: CASSSQTSGGKDEQFF.

The sample holds many counts of this clone. The chain links TRBV27 to TRBJ2-7; the match to TRBD2 covers 13 bases. V shed 6 bases, J shed 1 base, and the junction held 6 bases outside the gene matches. CDR1 is MNHEY and CDR2 is SMNVEV in the germline V gene (reference sequence). The length of the CDR3 is 16 residues. The chain's CDR3 is CASSRLAGGRSYEQYF. DNA for the CDR3: TGTGCCAGCAGCCGACTAGCGGGGGGACGATCCTACGAGCAGTACTTC.

This rearrangement joins TRBV27 to TRBJ2-1; D unresolved. Trimming took off 8 bases at V and 1 base at J, with 12 bases between the two ends. The CDR3 is made up of 14 amino acids. The germline V gene encodes CDR1 MNHEY and CDR2 SMNVEV (reference sequence). The CDR3 DNA reads TGTGCCAGCTCTCGCGGTGTGTCCTACAATGAGCAGTTCTTC. The encoded protein is CASSRGVSYNEQFF.

The gene calls are TRBV11-3 and TRBJ2-1, with D hard to call. V gave up 5 bases and J gave up 6 bases, with 17 bases separating them. Germline V CDR1 and CDR2: SGHNT, YENEEA. The CDR3 has 15 residues. CDR3 amino acids: CASSAVDGLGNEQFF. CDR3 DNA: TGTGCCAGCAGCGCGGTAGACGGATTGGGCAATGAGCAGTTCTTC. The whole variable domain, filled in from reference TRBV11-3 and TRBJ2-1, reads EAGVVQSPRYKIIEKKQPVAFWCNPISGHNTLYWYLQNLGQGPELLIRYENEEAVDDSQLPKDRFSAERLKGVDSTLKIQPAELGDSAVYLCASSAVDGLGNEQFFGPGTRLTVL.

This clone was seen just once. The chain has TRBV12-5 and TRBJ2-2; D not resolved. Per the germline V gene, CDR1 is LGHNT and CDR2 is FRNRAP. This CDR3 has 15 residues. Trimming left V 2 bases short and J 0 bases short, with 7 bases between. The CDR3 DNA sequence: TGTGCTAGTGGTTTGAACTACCCGAACACCGGGGAGCTGTTTTTT. Translating it yields CASGLNYPNTGELFF.

This chain joins TRBV5-1 and TRBJ2-7, with 8 bases matching TRBD2. The ends lost 2 bases at V and 2 bases at J; junction bases unmatched: 6. The CDR3 covers 15 residues. CDR1 is SGHRS and CDR2 is YFSETQ in the germline V gene. The CDR3 protein is CASSLYSGGAYEQYF. The CDR3 coding sequence is TGCGCCAGCAGCTTATACAGCGGGGGAGCCTACGAGCAGTACTTC.

This rearrangement joins TRBV4-2 to TRBJ1-2; D might be TRBD1 (5 bases). V was pared by 0 bases and J by 8 bases, with 7 bases between. Looked up from germline, CDR1 is LGHNA and CDR2 is YNFKEQ. The CDR3 is 12 residues long. Written as DNA, the CDR3 is TGTGCCAGCAGCCAAGACAGGGTCGGCTACACCTTC. Translating it yields CASSQDRVGYTF.

The chain employs TRBV30 and TRBJ2-2; possible D gene TRBD2, 6 bases. Germline CDR1 and CDR2: GTSNPN and SVGIG (reference sequence). V dropped 0 bases and J dropped 8 bases, with 13 bases sitting between them. There are 14 residues in the CDR3. The CDR3 protein is CAWSVGGRYGELFF. CDR3 DNA sequence: TGTGCCTGGAGTGTAGGAGGGCGGTATGGGGAGCTGTTTTTT.